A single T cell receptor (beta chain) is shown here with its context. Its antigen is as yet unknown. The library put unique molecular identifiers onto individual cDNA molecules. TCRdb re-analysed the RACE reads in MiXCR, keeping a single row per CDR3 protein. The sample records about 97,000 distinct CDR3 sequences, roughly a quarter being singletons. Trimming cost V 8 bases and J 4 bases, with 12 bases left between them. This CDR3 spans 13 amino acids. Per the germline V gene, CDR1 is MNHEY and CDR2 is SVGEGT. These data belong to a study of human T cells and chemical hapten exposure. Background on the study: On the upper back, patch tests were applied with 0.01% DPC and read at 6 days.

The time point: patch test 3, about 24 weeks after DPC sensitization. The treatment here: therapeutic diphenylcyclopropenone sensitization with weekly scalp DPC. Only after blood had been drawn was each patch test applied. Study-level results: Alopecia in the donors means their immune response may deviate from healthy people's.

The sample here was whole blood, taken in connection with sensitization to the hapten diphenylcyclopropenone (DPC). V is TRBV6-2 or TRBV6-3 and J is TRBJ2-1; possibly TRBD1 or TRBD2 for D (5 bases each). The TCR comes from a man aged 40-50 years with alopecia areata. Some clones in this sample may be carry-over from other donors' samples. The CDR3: CASLEWGYNEQFF. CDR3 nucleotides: TGTGCCAGCTTAGAGTGGGGGTACAATGAGCAGTTCTTC.